The 32 T cell receptor beta chains listed next were all sequenced from one sample in a study of T cells after yellow fever vaccination. One entry per CDR3 protein, called by TCRdb with MiXCR from the 5' RACE reads. The sample has 450,000 to 550,000 distinct CDR3 sequences, roughly a fifth seen once; the top ten hold 14%. This material consisted of PBMCs, taken 15 days after the yellow fever booster vaccination. Source of these receptors: a man aged 25 to 40 who received the YFV17D yellow fever vaccine.

This clonotype was seen more than once but under ten times. The V and J genes are TRBV20-1 and TRBJ2-7, with D tentatively TRBD2 (6 bases). Germline V CDR1 and CDR2: DFQATT, SNEGSKA (reference sequence). V was trimmed by 4 bases and J by 1 base, leaving 20 bases between them. The CDR3 runs to 16 residues. DNA of the CDR3: TGCAGTGCTACCTCCCCGCGGGGAGGTGTATCCTACGAGCAGTACTTC. As protein: CSATSPRGGVSYEQYF.

This chain uses TRBV6-2 or TRBV6-3 with TRBJ2-7, with 9 bases matching TRBD2. Unmatched junction bases numbered 5, after V lost 8 bases and J lost 0 bases. Germline-derived CDR1 and CDR2 are MNHEY and SVGEGT. The CDR3 extends over 14 amino acids. The CDR3 DNA follows: TGTGCCAGCGCAAGTAGCGGGAGCTCCTACGAGCAGTACTTC. It codes for CASASSGSSYEQYF.

The V call is TRBV4-2, the J call TRBJ2-1, with D hard to call. V lost 2 bases and J lost 0, with 11 bases in between. The CDR3 has 16 residues. Looked up from germline, CDR1 is LGHNA and CDR2 is YNFKEQ. For the CDR3, the DNA is TGTGCCAGCAGCCAACAACCCTGGGGCTCCTACAATGAGCAGTTCTTC. It yields the protein CASSQQPWGSYNEQFF.

The table lists this clonotype with a few counts. This chain connects TRBV10-3 to TRBJ2-1, with D perhaps TRBD2 (5 bases). The length of the CDR3 is 13 residues. Per germline, CDR1 ENHRY and CDR2 SYGVKD. Trimming left V 4 bases short and J 8 bases short, with 12 bases between. The CDR3 protein is CAISGSGIDEQFF. The CDR3 bases are TGTGCCATCAGTGGGTCGGGAATCGATGAGCAGTTCTTC.

The genes are TRBV5-1 and TRBJ2-7, with D unresolved. This CDR3 is 13 amino acids long. Germline V lookup: CDR1 SGHRS, CDR2 YFSETQ. The V end lost 2 bases, the J end lost 6 bases, and 12 bases lay between the germline ends. CDR3 sequence reads: CASSLEHGFEQYF. CDR3 coding DNA: TGCGCCAGCAGCTTAGAACATGGCTTCGAGCAGTACTTC.

The chain carries TRBV20-1 and TRBJ2-5, with D possibly matching TRBD1 (7 bases). V lost 5 bases and J lost 7, with 17 bases in between. Germline lookup yields CDR1 DFQATT and CDR2 SNEGSKA (reference sequence). The CDR3 spans 13 residues. In DNA, the CDR3 is TGCAGTGCTGGAGGGACAGCCAAAGGGACCCAGTACTTC. Translated, it gives CSAGGTAKGTQYF.

This clonotype came up a few times. The V gene is TRBV5-5, the J gene TRBJ2-1; tentatively, D is TRBD2 (5 bases). Trimming removed 3 bases at V and 10 bases at J, with 17 bases between. The CDR3 contains 14 residues. CDR1 and CDR2 from the germline V gene are SGHKS and YYEKEE (reference sequence). CDR3 DNA: TGTGCCAGCAGCTCCGAACTAGTCTCACGAGAGCAGTTCTTC. Protein product: CASSSELVSREQFF.

The chain couples TRBV3-1 to TRBJ1-6, with D tentatively TRBD1 (6 bases). Germline values: CDR1 LGHDT, CDR2 YNNKEL (reference sequence). This CDR3 has 14 amino acids. V was clipped by 1 base and J by 7 bases, with 8 bases between them. Here the CDR3 DNA reads TGTGCCAGCAGCCAAGGGACAGAAAATTCACCCCTCCACTTT. This translates into CASSQGTENSPLHF.

This clonotype came up a few times. The chain couples TRBV7-2 to TRBJ2-5; 9 bases are a match to TRBD1. The V and J ends lost 4 bases and 5 bases, in that order; junction bases with no gene match: 5. The CDR3 is 14 residues long. Per germline, CDR1 SGHTA and CDR2 FQGNSA. CDR3 bases: TGTGCCAGCAGCTCACAGGGGGCAGTGGAGACCCAGTACTTC. It codes for CASSSQGAVETQYF.

The chain's CDR3 is CASRARDNYYEQYF. The CDR3 coding sequence is TGTGCCAGCAGAGCCCGGGACAACTACTACGAGCAGTACTTC. This chain uses TRBV6-2 or TRBV6-3 with TRBJ2-7, with D maybe TRBD1 (6 bases). Germline CDR1 is MNHEY and CDR2 is SVGEGT. This CDR3 comprises 14 residues. The germline V and J ends were trimmed by 6 bases and 3 bases, with 15 bases remaining between them.

This clonotype was detected a few times. V is TRBV20-1 and J is TRBJ2-5; no clear D gene. Trimming cost V 5 bases and J 3 bases, with 13 bases left between them. There are 13 residues in the CDR3. The V gene's germline CDR1 is DFQATT and CDR2 SNEGSKA (reference sequence). The CDR3 DNA reads as TGCAGTGCTGCATGGAAGGCGAAAGAGACCCAGTACTTC. It is translated as CSAAWKAKETQYF.

V usage is TRBV20-1 and J usage is TRBJ2-3; D is perhaps TRBD1 (5 bases). V lost 4 bases and J lost 0, with 11 bases in between. The CDR3 is 14 amino acids. Germline CDR1 is DFQATT and CDR2 is SNEGSKA (reference sequence). The CDR3 DNA follows: TGCAGTGCTAAGGGGTTGGGGAGCACAGATACGCAGTATTTT. It yields the protein CSAKGLGSTDTQYF.

The rearrangement joins TRBV29-1 to TRBJ2-1; 9 positions match TRBD2. The length of the CDR3 is 16 residues. Trimming cost V 5 bases and J 9 bases; bases outside gene matches: 17. Looked up from germline, CDR1 is SQVTM and CDR2 is ANQGSEA. The chain's CDR3 is CSVLTSGGTVRGEQFF. In DNA form, the CDR3 reads TGCAGCGTTTTGACTAGCGGAGGTACCGTGAGGGGTGAGCAGTTCTTC.

In its sample, this clonotype was seen a few times. The chain combines TRBV20-1 with TRBJ2-7, with a tentative D call TRBD1 (6 bases). Trimming took off 6 bases at V and 7 bases at J, with 13 bases between the two ends. The CDR3 loop spans 11 amino acids. Per the germline V gene, CDR1 is DFQATT and CDR2 is SNEGSKA (reference sequence). The CDR3 DNA reads TGCAGTGCCGATCGAGGGGGAGAGCAGTACTTC. It yields the protein CSADRGGEQYF.

The chain employs TRBV6-2 or TRBV6-3 and TRBJ2-1; 8 nucleotides line up with TRBD1. Looked up from germline, CDR1 is MNHEY and CDR2 is SVGEGT. Germline trimming cut 7 bases from V and 4 bases from J; bases unmatched to any gene: 3. The CDR3 is 13 amino acids. The CDR3 coding sequence is TGTGCCAGCACTACAGGGGGTTACAATGAGCAGTTCTTC. This encodes CASTTGGYNEQFF.

This clonotype was recorded a few times. CDR3: CASSTLTSYEQYF. The CDR3 DNA follows: TGCGCCAGCAGCACCCTAACCTCCTACGAGCAGTACTTC. This chain connects TRBV5-1 to TRBJ2-7; D not resolved. The CDR3 spans 13 residues. Germline CDR1 SGHRS, CDR2 YFSETQ. With 4 bases removed from V and 0 bases from J, the gap between germline ends came to 8 bases.

The chain has TRBV9 and TRBJ2-2; 9 bases are a match to TRBD2. V gave up 3 bases and J gave up 4 bases; unmatched junction bases: 4. CDR3 size: 15 residues. Per the germline V gene, CDR1 is SGDLS and CDR2 is YYNGEE. CDR3 loop: CASSGYSGSTGELFF. CDR3 nucleotides: TGTGCCAGCAGCGGATATAGCGGGAGCACCGGGGAGCTGTTTTTT.

This clonotype has ten or more counts. The V and J genes are TRBV5-1 and TRBJ2-5; D unclear. CDR1 SGHRS and CDR2 YFSETQ come from the germline V gene. V lost 3 bases to trimming and J lost 2 bases, with 14 bases between them. This CDR3 comprises 15 residues. CDR3 loop: CASSSLAGGQETQYF. CDR3 nucleotide sequence: TGCGCCAGCAGCTCTCTCGCTGGCGGACAAGAGACCCAGTACTTC.

The rearrangement links TRBV7-8 to TRBJ2-7; tentatively, D is TRBD2 (7 bases). V was shortened by 2 bases and J by 2 bases, with 16 bases between the two germline ends. The germline CDR1 and CDR2 sequences are SGHVS and FQNEAQ. The CDR3 loop spans 16 amino acids. Here the CDR3 reads CASSLYGGAGTYEQYF. The CDR3 DNA follows: TGTGCCAGCAGCTTATATGGGGGGGCGGGTACCTACGAGCAGTACTTC. The full variable domain, its missing parts supplied by reference TRBV7-8 and TRBJ2-7, is GAGVSQSPRYKVAKRGQDVALRCDPISGHVSLFWYQQALGQGPEFLTYFQNEAQLDKSGLPSDRFFAERPEGSVSTLKIQRTQQEDSAVYLCASSLYGGAGTYEQYFGPGTRLTVT.

This clonotype was seen only a few times. This rearrangement joins TRBV7-2 to TRBJ2-7, with unresolved D. Trimming shortened V by 4 bases and J by 1 base, and 8 bases separated the two germline ends. The CDR3 loop spans 13 amino acids. CDR1 and CDR2 from the germline V gene are SGHTA and FQGNSA. Here the CDR3 DNA reads TGTGCCAGCAGCTCCCCGCCATCCTACGAGCAGTACTTC. Its protein is CASSSPPSYEQYF.

This clonotype was picked up a small number of times. V and J are TRBV6-5 and TRBJ1-6; D ambiguous. The CDR3 totals 15 residues. CDR1 and CDR2 (germline): MNHEY, SVGAGI. V was cut by 2 bases and J by 5 bases, with 10 bases left in between. The CDR3: CASSYTLRDNSPLHF. CDR3 bases: TGTGCCAGCAGTTACACGTTGAGGGATAATTCACCCCTCCACTTT.

This clonotype came up a few times. The rearrangement joins TRBV3-1 to TRBJ2-1; 8 bases match TRBD2. Germline V lookup: CDR1 LGHDT, CDR2 YNNKEL (reference sequence). V gave up 4 bases and J gave up 8 bases; unmatched junction bases: 4. This CDR3 comprises 13 residues. The chain's CDR3 is CASSPREGDEQFF. As DNA, the CDR3 is TGTGCCAGCAGCCCCCGGGAGGGAGATGAGCAGTTCTTC.

Points on this clonotype: A junction end diverges from the germline sequence, so it may reflect a read error. The chain combines TRBV14 with TRBJ1-1; D remains ambiguous. This CDR3 contains 13 residues. Per the germline V gene, CDR1 is SGHDN and CDR2 is FVKESK. The CDR3 spells CASSQDEQIPIFF. In DNA form, the CDR3 reads TGTGCCAGCAGCCAAGATGAGCAGATTCCGATCTTTTTT. The variable domain in full, with the rest retrieved from reference TRBV14 and TRBJ1-1, is EAGVTQFPSHSVIEKGQTVTLRCDPISGHDNLYWYRRVMGKEIKFLLHFVKESKQDESGMPNNRFLAERTGGTYSTLKVQPAELEDSGVYFCASSQDEQIPIFFGQGTRLTVV.

This clonotype was detected many times. J is TRBJ2-3 and V is TRBV5-1, with 8 bases aligning to TRBD1. V gave up 6 bases and J gave up 1 base; unmatched junction bases: 1. Germline loops: CDR1 SGHRS, CDR2 YFSETQ. The CDR3 runs 13 residues. CDR3 sequence: CASKTGGTDTQYF. The CDR3 DNA is TGCGCCAGCAAGACAGGGGGCACAGATACGCAGTATTTT.

This CDR3 is CASSTRDYTDTQYF. CDR3 DNA: TGTGCCAGCAGCACCCGGGACTACACAGATACGCAGTATTTT. V is TRBV5-4 and J is TRBJ2-3; 7 bases match TRBD2. Germline CDR1 is SGHNT and CDR2 is YYREEE (reference sequence). The CDR3 is made up of 14 amino acids. Trimming cost V 4 bases and J 2 bases; bases outside gene matches: 4.

This clonotype was seen only a few times. The chain has TRBV9 and TRBJ2-7; 10 positions agree with TRBD1. Trimming took 4 bases from V and 6 from J; bases not matched to a gene: 4. There are 13 residues in the CDR3. Germline V gene sequence: CDR1 SGDLS, CDR2 YYNGEE. CDR3 coding DNA: TGTGCCAGCAGCATCGGACAGGGGGGCGAGCAGTACTTC. Its protein is CASSIGQGGEQYF.

This clonotype was picked up a small number of times. J is TRBJ2-4 and V is TRBV6-1; weak D call: TRBD2 (6 bases). CDR3 length: 17 residues. V dropped 0 bases and J dropped 0 bases, with 12 bases sitting between them. Germline CDR1 is MNHNS and CDR2 is SASEGT. CDR3 coding DNA: TGTGCCAGCAGTGAAGCGAACGGGAGACTAGCCAAAAACATTCAGTACTTC. Its translation is CASSEANGRLAKNIQYF.

This clonotype was picked up many times. The rearrangement links TRBV10-3 to TRBJ2-7; 9 bases map to TRBD2. The CDR3 is 13 amino acids. Trimming cost V 6 bases and J 2 bases; bases outside gene matches: 2. Per the germline V gene, CDR1 is ENHRY and CDR2 is SYGVKD. CDR3 DNA: TGTGCCATCAGGGGACTAGCCCCCTACGAGCAGTACTTC. Translated, it gives CAIRGLAPYEQYF.

The J gene is TRBJ2-7, the V gene TRBV4-3; 10 nucleotides match TRBD2. Germline-derived CDR1 and CDR2 are LGHNA and YSLEER. The CDR3 is 15 residues long. J was trimmed by 6 bases and V by 0 bases; bases with no gene match: 5. CDR3 DNA sequence: TGCGCCAGCAGCCAAGAGAGCGGGAGGGCTACCGAGCAGTACTTC. The encoded protein is CASSQESGRATEQYF.

V and J are TRBV19 and TRBJ2-1, with 11 bases aligning to TRBD2. CDR3 size: 15 residues. Trimming cost V 1 base and J 4 bases; bases outside gene matches: 0. CDR1 and CDR2 from the germline V gene are LNHDA and SQIVND (reference sequence). The CDR3 is CASSIASGGYNEQFF. The CDR3, as DNA: TGTGCCAGTAGTATAGCTAGCGGGGGGTACAATGAGCAGTTCTTC.

The chain employs TRBV12-3 or TRBV12-4 and TRBJ2-7; D is possibly TRBD1 (5 bases). V lost 3 bases, J lost 1 base, and 28 bases lay in between. The CDR3 runs to 20 residues. CDR3 in amino acids: CASSFDHRPSRAQGSYEQYF. The CDR3 DNA is TGTGCCAGCAGTTTTGACCACAGGCCGTCCAGGGCCCAAGGTTCCTACGAGCAGTACTTC.

This CDR3 reads CAWSLDSSYEQYF. The CDR3 coding sequence is TGTGCCTGGAGCTTGGACAGCTCCTACGAGCAGTACTTC. The V gene is TRBV30, the J gene TRBJ2-7, with D tentatively TRBD1 (6 bases). From germline, CDR1 is GTSNPN and CDR2 SVGIG (reference sequence). The germline V and J ends were trimmed by 3 bases and 0 bases, with 9 bases remaining between them. This CDR3 has 13 residues.